This TCR beta chain was observed in a study of metastatic and nonmetastatic thyroid tumors (TCRdb year 2020). Notes on the research overall: Repertoires were compared across peripheral blood and tumor or nodule tissue samples from malignant and benign thyroid patients. Results and caveats for the whole study, not just this receptor: In both blood and tumor samples, malignant tumors were reported to have significantly higher TCR beta diversity than benign nodules.

This clone has ten or more counts. Its target antigen remains unknown. One base away there is no much larger clone; base qualities are not given. No patient had received any treatment before thyroid surgery. Using T-cell receptor beta sequencing, the study looked back at clinical samples from patients collected from about 2011 to 2018. The library was built by means of PCR. The data were produced on an Illumina HiSeq 4000. High-throughput sequencing was used to profile the CDR3 region of the TCR beta-chain in every patient. On the authors' methods: Drawing on CDR3 differences between clinicopathological groups, the researchers built a classifier meant to tell apart patients with distant-metastatic papillary thyroid cancer. To measure repertoire diversity the researchers used the Shannon index, while the Morisita-Horn index served to gauge how similar the tumor and blood repertoires were. TCRdb cleaned the public reads at Q25 with fastp, built clones with MiXCR and kept in-frame beta chains. These V and J calls originate from TCRdb's pipeline instead of the authors' own analysis. The sample data list roughly 35,000 clones, and less than 20% of these were observed just once. The ten largest clones represent 3% to 4% of the sample.

This sequence was found in a female donor with papillary thyroid cancer or a benign thyroid nodule (not recorded which). Some clones in this sample may be carry-over from other donors' samples. Material: blood.

Read as DNA, the sequence is TGCAGTGCTAGCAGGGAAAGTCAGCCCCAGCATTTT. Its protein is CSASRESQPQHF. The chain joins TRBV20-1 to TRBJ1-5, and the D gene may be TRBD1, 5 bases matching. The CDR3 numbers 12 residues from cysteine through phenylalanine. The kept DNA is CDR3 alone, 36 bases in frame from the first base. According to the germline V gene (reference sequence), CDR1 reads DFQATT and CDR2 reads SNEGSKA. V gives up 3 bases and J gives up 6 bases, and the segment between their germline ends measures 9 bases.